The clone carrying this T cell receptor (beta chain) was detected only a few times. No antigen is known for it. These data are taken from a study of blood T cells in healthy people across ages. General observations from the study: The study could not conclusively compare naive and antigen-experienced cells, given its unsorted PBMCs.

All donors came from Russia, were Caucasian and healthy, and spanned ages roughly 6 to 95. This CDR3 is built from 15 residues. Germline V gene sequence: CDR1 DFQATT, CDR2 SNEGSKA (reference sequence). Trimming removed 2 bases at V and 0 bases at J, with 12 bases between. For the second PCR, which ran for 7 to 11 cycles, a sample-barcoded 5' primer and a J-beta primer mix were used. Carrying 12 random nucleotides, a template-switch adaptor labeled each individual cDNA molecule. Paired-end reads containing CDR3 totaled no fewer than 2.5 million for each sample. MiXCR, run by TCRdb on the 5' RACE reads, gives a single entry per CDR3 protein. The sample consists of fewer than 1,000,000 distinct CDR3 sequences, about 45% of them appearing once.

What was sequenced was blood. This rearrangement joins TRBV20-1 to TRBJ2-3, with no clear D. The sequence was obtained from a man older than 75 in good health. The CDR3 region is CSARQAPESTDTQYF. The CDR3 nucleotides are TGCAGTGCTAGACAAGCACCGGAGAGCACAGATACGCAGTATTTT.